These T cell receptor beta chains were read from a single sample in a study of T cells in Graves' hyperthyroidism and ophthalmopathy. TCRdb reprocessed the multiplex PCR reads via MiXCR and lists one record per CDR3 protein. The sample includes 300,000 to 450,000 distinct CDR3 sequences, 15% of them seen just once. Sequenced sample: blood. These TCRs come from a woman aged 25 to 39 with Graves' hyperthyroidism. CDR3s include the opening cysteine and the closing phenylalanine or tryptophan. The order of the fields is J gene, clone size, V gene, D gene, CDR3 protein, CDR3 DNA. D genes are given only for firm matches. A clone size is listed for some rows: how often the clone was seen (once, few, many), or a class if it is expanded.

>TRBJ1-1|many|TRBV11-3|-
CASSAQVFGTEAFF
TGTGCCAGCAGCGCCCAGGTGTTCGGCACTGAAGCTTTCTTT
>TRBJ1-3|few|TRBV7-9|-
CASSLLDSGNTIYF
TGTGCCAGCAGCCTTTTGGACTCTGGAAACACCATATATTTT
>TRBJ2-3|many|TRBV6-1|TRBD2
CASRGLAGGDTQYF
TGTGCCAGCAGAGGACTAGCGGGAGGAGATACGCAGTATTTT
>TRBJ2-2|-|TRBV10-3|TRBD2
CATARELAGVRTGELFF
TGTGCCACCGCAAGGGAACTAGCGGGAGTCCGGACCGGGGAGCTGTTTTTT
>TRBJ2-1|-|TRBV11-2|-
CASRESTGAGGANNEQFF
TGTGCCAGCAGAGAGTCAACAGGGGCGGGGGGCGCAAACAATGAGCAGTTCTTC
>TRBJ1-1|-|TRBV6-1|-
CASIKGTTEAFF
TGTGCCAGCATAAAGGGCACCACTGAAGCTTTCTTT
>TRBJ2-7|-|TRBV4-2|-
CASSQPSGYDEQYF
TGTGCCAGCAGCCAACCCTCCGGCTACGACGAGCAGTACTTC
>TRBJ1-5|-|TRBV6-5|-
CASSYGGRARYSNQPQHF
TGTGCCAGCAGTTACGGGGGCAGGGCTCGTTATAGCAATCAGCCCCAGCATTTT
>TRBJ2-7|few|TRBV10-3|TRBD2
CATRDYYEQYF
TGTGCCACCCGGGACTACTACGAGCAGTACTTC
>TRBJ1-6|many|TRBV28|-
CASKFSSYNSPLHF
TGTGCCAGCAAATTCAGCTCCTATAATTCACCCCTCCACTTT
>TRBJ1-6|many|TRBV18|-
CASSPGTWDSPLHF
TGTGCCAGCTCACCTGGGACCTGGGATTCACCCCTCCACTTT